This TCR beta chain was recovered during a study of T cell repertoires in cytomegalovirus infection. Study background: Matching HLA type and CMV infection were both indicated by public TCR beta signatures.

From the reads, TCRdb called clonotypes with MiXCR, one entry per CDR3 protein. The sample shows 740,000 or so distinct CDR3 sequences, roughly 36% of them seen only once. Study-level findings and limits: Accumulated public TCR beta family frequency recognized individuals carrying CMV together with the relevant HLA. What dominated the ex vivo response were HLA-C-restricted CMV-specific TCR beta clonotypes.

The length of the CDR3 is 13 residues. Trimming cost V 4 bases and J 5 bases, with 11 bases left between them. This clonotype showed up just a few times. No antigen is known for it. The specimen sequenced was PBMCs. The source is a human donor in good health (CMV status not recorded). Some clones in this sample may be carry-over from other donors' samples. This chain joins TRBV12-3 or TRBV12-4 and TRBJ2-5; D is perhaps TRBD1 (5 bases). For the CDR3, the DNA is TGTGCCAGCAGTTCAGGACACCGGGAGACCCAGTACTTC. Amino acids: CASSSGHRETQYF.